Given below is one TCR beta chain in context. The entry originates in a study of blood T cell repertoires in COVID-19. Original handling: Researchers report that nucleated cell counts were estimated from reference gene primer amplification. Produced via immunoSEQ multiplex PCR; TCRdb's table is partial and in-frame only. That table gives V, J and clone size, and the DNA gave D and trimming. The data hold roughly 200,000 clones, with 85% to 90% observed a single time. This CDR3 is built from 17 residues. CDR1 is SGHRS, CDR2 YFSETQ, per germline. Trimming cost V 10 bases and J 0 bases, with 22 bases left between them. The participants were between roughly 18 and 89 years old and came from 24 US areas.

V and J are TRBV5-1 and TRBJ1-4; D perhaps matches TRBD1 (6 bases). What was sequenced was PBMCs or T cells enriched from blood (not recorded which). This TCR was recovered from a woman between 45 and 60 years old in a cohort exposed to, infected with or recovered from COVID-19 (not recorded which). CDR3 in DNA: TGCGCCTCCAAGCAGCAGGCACAGGGTGCAACTAATGAAAAACTGTTTTTT. This gives the protein CASKQQAQGATNEKLFF.